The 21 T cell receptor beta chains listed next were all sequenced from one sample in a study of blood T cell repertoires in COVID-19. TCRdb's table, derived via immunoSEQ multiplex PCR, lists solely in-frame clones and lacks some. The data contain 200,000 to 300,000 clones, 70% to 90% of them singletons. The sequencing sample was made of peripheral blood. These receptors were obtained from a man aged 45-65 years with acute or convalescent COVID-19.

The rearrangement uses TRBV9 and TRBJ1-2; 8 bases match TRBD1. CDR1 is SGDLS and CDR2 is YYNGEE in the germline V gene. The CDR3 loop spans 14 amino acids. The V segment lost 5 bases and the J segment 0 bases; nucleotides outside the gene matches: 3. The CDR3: CASSDRGSNYGYTF. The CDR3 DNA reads TGTGCCAGCAGTGACAGGGGTTCTAACTATGGCTACACCTTC.

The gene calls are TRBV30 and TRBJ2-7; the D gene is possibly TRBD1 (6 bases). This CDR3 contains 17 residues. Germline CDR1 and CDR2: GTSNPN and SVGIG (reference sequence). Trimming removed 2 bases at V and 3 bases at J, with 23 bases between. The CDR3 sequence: CAWSTGRQSLAIYEQYF. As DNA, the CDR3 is TGTGCCTGGAGTACAGGGAGACAGTCCCTTGCAATCTACGAGCAGTACTTC.

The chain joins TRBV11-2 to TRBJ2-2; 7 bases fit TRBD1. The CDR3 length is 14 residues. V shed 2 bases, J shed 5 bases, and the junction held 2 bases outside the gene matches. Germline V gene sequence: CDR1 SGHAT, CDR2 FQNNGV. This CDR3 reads CASSLKTGTGELFF. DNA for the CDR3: TGTGCCAGCAGCTTAAAGACAGGGACCGGGGAGCTGTTTTTT.

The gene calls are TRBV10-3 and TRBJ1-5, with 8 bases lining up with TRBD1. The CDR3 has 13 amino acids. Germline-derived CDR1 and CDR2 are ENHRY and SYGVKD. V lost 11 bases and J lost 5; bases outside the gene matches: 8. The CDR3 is CAVSQGGDQPQHF. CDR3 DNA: TGTGCCGTGTCACAGGGGGGTGATCAGCCCCAGCATTTT.

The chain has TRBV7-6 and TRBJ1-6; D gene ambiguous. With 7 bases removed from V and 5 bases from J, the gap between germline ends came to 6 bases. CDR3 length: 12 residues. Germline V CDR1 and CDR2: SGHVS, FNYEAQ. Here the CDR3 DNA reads TGTGCCAGCAACAGTAATAATTCACCCCTCCACTTT. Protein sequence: CASNSNNSPLHF.

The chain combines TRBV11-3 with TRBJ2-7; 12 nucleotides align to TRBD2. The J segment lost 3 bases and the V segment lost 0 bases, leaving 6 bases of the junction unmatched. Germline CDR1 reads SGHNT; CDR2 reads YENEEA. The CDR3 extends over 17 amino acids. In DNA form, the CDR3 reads TGTGCCAGCAGCTTAGAGTTCGGACTAGCGGGATTCTACGAGCAGTACTTC. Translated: CASSLEFGLAGFYEQYF.

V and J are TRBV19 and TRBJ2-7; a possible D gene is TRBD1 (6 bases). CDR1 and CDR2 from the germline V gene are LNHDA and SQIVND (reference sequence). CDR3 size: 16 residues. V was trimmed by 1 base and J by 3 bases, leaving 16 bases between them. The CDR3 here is CASSIGRPSTGYEQYF. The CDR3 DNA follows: TGTGCCAGTAGTATAGGGAGGCCCTCGACAGGCTACGAGCAGTACTTC. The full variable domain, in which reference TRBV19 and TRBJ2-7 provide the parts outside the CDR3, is DGGITQSPKYLFRKEGQNVTLSCEQNLNHDAMYWYRQDPGQGLRLIYYSQIVNDFQKGDIAEGYSVSREKKESFPLTVTSAQKNPTAFYLCASSIGRPSTGYEQYFGPGTRLTVT.

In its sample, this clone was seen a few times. The CDR3 sequence: CASSELGGGVTYNEQFF. DNA for the CDR3: TGTGCCAGCAGTGAACTGGGCGGGGGGGTTACCTACAATGAGCAGTTCTTC. The chain recombines TRBV2 with TRBJ2-1; 9 bases map to TRBD2. The CDR3 loop spans 17 amino acids. With V trimmed by 2 bases and J by 2 bases, 7 bases remained unmatched. CDR1 and CDR2 from the germline V gene are SNHLY and FYNNEI.

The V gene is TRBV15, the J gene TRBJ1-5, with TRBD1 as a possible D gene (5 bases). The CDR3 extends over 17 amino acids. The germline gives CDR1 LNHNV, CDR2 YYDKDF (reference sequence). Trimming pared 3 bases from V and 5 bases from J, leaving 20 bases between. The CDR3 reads CATSRGNTGLVYQPQHF. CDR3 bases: TGTGCCACCAGCAGGGGGAATACAGGTCTTGTTTATCAGCCCCAGCATTTT.

The CDR3 region has the DNA TGTGCTAGTGGTTTGGACTGGTCAAATGAGCAGTTCTTC. Its translation is CASGLDWSNEQFF. V gene TRBV12-5 combines with J gene TRBJ2-1, with D uncertain. The CDR3 covers 13 residues. Trimming pared 1 base from V and 7 bases from J, leaving 8 bases between. Germline V gene lookup returns CDR1 LGHNT and CDR2 FRNRAP.

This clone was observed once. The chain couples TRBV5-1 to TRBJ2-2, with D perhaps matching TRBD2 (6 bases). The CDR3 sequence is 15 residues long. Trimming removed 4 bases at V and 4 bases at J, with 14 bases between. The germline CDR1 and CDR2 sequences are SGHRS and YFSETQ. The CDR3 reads CASSPRRVGTGELFF. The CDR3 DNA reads TGCGCCAGCAGCCCCAGGAGGGTAGGCACCGGGGAGCTGTTTTTT.

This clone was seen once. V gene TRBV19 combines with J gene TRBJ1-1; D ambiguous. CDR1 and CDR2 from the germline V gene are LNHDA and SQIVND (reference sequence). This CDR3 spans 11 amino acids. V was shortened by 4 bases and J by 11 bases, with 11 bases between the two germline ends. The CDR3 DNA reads TGTGCCAGTAGTACCGGGAGCAAGGCTTTCTTT. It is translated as CASSTGSKAFF.

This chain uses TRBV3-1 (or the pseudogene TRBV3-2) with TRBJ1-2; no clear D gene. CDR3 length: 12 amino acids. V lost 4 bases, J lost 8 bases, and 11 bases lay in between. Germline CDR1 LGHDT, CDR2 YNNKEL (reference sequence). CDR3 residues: CASSPSGEGYTF. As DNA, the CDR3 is TGTGCCAGCAGCCCGTCAGGTGAGGGCTACACCTTC.

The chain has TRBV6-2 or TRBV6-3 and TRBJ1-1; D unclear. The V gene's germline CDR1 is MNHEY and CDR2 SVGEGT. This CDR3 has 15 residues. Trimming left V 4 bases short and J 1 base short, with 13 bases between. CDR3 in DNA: TGTGCCAGCAGTTCCCCCCCCCTAGGGAACACTGAAGCTTTCTTT. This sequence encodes CASSSPPLGNTEAFF.

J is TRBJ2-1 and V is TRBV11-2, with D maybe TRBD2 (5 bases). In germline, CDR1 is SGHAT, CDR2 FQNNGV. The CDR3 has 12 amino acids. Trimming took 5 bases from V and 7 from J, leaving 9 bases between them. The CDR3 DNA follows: TGTGCCAGCAGCGCCCCGGGGAATGAGCAGTTCTTC. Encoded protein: CASSAPGNEQFF.

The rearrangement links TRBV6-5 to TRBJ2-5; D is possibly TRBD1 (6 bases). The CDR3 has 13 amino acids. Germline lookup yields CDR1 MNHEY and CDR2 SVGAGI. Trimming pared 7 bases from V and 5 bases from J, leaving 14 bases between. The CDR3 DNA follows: TGTGCCAGCACCACCCGACAGGCTGAGACCCAGTACTTC. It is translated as CASTTRQAETQYF.

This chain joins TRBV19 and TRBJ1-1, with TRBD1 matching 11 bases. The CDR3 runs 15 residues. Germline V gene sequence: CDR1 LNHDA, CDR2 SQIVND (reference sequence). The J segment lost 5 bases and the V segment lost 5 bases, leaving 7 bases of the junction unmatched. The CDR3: CASSASGTGGTEAFF. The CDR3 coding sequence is TGTGCCAGTAGTGCGTCCGGGACAGGGGGTACTGAAGCTTTCTTT.

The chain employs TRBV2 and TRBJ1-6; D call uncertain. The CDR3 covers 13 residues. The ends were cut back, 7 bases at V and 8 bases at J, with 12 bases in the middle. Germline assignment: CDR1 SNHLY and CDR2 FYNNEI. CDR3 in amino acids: CASILQDYSPLHF. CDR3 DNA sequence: TGTGCCAGCATCCTGCAGGATTATTCACCCCTCCACTTT.

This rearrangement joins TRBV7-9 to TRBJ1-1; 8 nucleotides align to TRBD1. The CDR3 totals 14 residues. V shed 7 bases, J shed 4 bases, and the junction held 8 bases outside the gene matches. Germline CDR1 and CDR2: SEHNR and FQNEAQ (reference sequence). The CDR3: CASTRTGWATEAFF. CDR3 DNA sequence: TGTGCCAGCACCCGGACAGGGTGGGCCACTGAAGCTTTCTTT.

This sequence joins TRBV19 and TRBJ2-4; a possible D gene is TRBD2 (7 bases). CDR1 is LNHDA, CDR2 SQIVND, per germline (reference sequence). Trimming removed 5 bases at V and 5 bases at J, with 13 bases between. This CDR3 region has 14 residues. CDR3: CASSLQGRENIQYF. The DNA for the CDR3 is TGTGCCAGTAGTCTTCAGGGGAGGGAAAACATTCAGTACTTC.

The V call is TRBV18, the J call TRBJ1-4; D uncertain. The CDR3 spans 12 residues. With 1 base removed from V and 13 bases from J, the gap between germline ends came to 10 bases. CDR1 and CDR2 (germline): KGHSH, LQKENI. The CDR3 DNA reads TGTGCCAGCTCACCACACGGGGAACGACTGTTTTTT. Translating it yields CASSPHGERLFF.